This TCR beta chain was identified in a study of blood T cells in healthy people across ages. Study as a whole: The capture of about one barcoded beta molecule per two T cells was achieved by template switching. General study results and limits: It was held that diversity estimates obtained from one million T cells represented underestimates.

The CDR3 contains 13 residues. Germline assignment: CDR1 SNHLY and CDR2 FYNNEI. V was trimmed by 4 bases and J by 4 bases, leaving 8 bases between them. Sample-barcoded 5' priming and a J-beta primer mix drove a second PCR of roughly 7 to 11 cycles. Every cDNA molecule carried a tag from a template-switch adaptor bearing 12 random nucleotides. TCRdb re-called the 5' RACE reads through MiXCR, storing one row per CDR3 protein. The sample shows about 640,000 distinct CDR3 sequences, 58% of them seen only once. This clonotype was found many times. As yet, its antigen is unknown. The sequence came from a man aged 55 to 70 in good health. The rearrangement links TRBV2 to TRBJ1-5; D is perhaps TRBD1 (6 bases). Sequencing was carried out using blood. The CDR3 DNA reads as TGTGCCAGCAGTGTCGACAGGAATCAGCCCCAGCATTTT. Amino acids: CASSVDRNQPQHF.